These 2 T cell receptor beta chains were sequenced from one sample in a study of cytomegalovirus exposure and HLA in healthy donors. PCR involved 60 Vbeta and 13 Jbeta primers. Profiling relied on immunoSEQ multiplex PCR, and the TCRdb table lists in-frame clones only, not all of them. The table shows 85,000 to 100,000 clones, with 84% occurring only once. Input material: PBMCs. The receptors stem from a woman between 18 and 30 years old in good health and CMV-seropositive.

The sample holds one count of this clone. The chain joins TRBV19 to TRBJ2-1; 13 nucleotides align to TRBD2. V gave up 2 bases and J gave up 4 bases; unmatched junction bases: 8. Germline CDR1 LNHDA, CDR2 SQIVND (reference sequence). This CDR3 is 18 amino acids long. The CDR3 sequence is CASSIPRLAGGRYNEQFF. In DNA, the CDR3 is TGTGCCAGTAGTATACCACGACTAGCGGGGGGCCGGTACAATGAGCAGTTCTTC.

V gene TRBV29-1 combines with J gene TRBJ2-5, with D maybe TRBD2 (6 bases). CDR1 and CDR2 from the germline V gene are SQVTM and ANQGSEA. The CDR3 consists of 14 residues. V was pared by 4 bases and J by 5 bases, with 17 bases between. For the CDR3, the DNA is TGCAGCGTTGTGCGGGGCTTTAATTCGGAGACCCAGTACTTC. This encodes CSVVRGFNSETQYF.